This T cell receptor beta chain was recovered during a study of blood T cell repertoires in COVID-19. This CDR3 is built from 13 residues. V shed 2 bases, J shed 6 bases, and the junction held 7 bases outside the gene matches. Germline loops: CDR1 GTSNPN, CDR2 SVGIG (reference sequence). Assay used: immunoSEQ multiplex PCR; TCRdb lists only in-frame clones, some missing. The table lists 60,000 to 80,000 clones, almost 85% of them singletons. Of note for this clone: Other DNA sequences in the sample encode the same CDR3.

The chain is built from TRBV30 and TRBJ2-7; the match to TRBD1 covers 7 bases. Input material: peripheral blood. This sequence was found in a man aged 45-65 years with acute or convalescent COVID-19. This chain's CDR3 is CAWSRGGLLEQYF. CDR3 nucleotide sequence: TGTGCCTGGAGTAGAGGGGGCCTCCTCGAGCAGTACTTC. Using reference TRBV30 and TRBJ2-7 for the parts outside the CDR3, the full variable domain is SQTIHQWPATLVQPVGSPLSLECTVEGTSNPNLYWYRQAAGRGLQLLFYSVGIGQISSEVPQNLSASRPQDRQFILSSKKLLLSDSGFYLCAWSRGGLLEQYFGPGTRLTVT.